The 9 T cell receptor beta chains in this list originate from one sample, sequenced in a study of cytomegalovirus exposure and HLA in healthy donors. Amplification used 60 Vbeta primers and 13 Jbeta primers. Data came from immunoSEQ multiplex PCR; TCRdb stores just in-frame clones and leaves some out. The table shows 150,000 to 200,000 clones, with 70% to 90% occurring only once. Sequencing was performed on PBMCs. These receptors were taken from a male donor in good health and CMV-seronegative.

The chain is built from TRBV5-1 and TRBJ1-3; 7 nucleotides agree with TRBD1. Germline V lookup: CDR1 SGHRS, CDR2 YFSETQ. This CDR3 spans 14 amino acids. V trimming: 1 base; J trimming: 2 bases; junction bases outside the gene matches: 0. CDR3 DNA sequence: TGCGCCAGCAGCTTGACAGGGGCTGGAAACACCATATATTTT. It specifies CASSLTGAGNTIYF.

This clone was counted between two and nine times. This chain joins TRBV14 and TRBJ2-6; 10 bases fit TRBD1. V was pared by 5 bases and J by 0 bases, with 7 bases of the junction left unmatched. Germline V lookup: CDR1 SGHDN, CDR2 FVKESK. The CDR3 extends over 18 amino acids. This chain's CDR3 is CASSRGTGEISGANVLTF. Written as DNA, the CDR3 is TGTGCCAGCAGCAGGGGGACAGGGGAGATCTCTGGGGCCAACGTCCTGACTTTC.

This sequence joins TRBV6-1 and TRBJ2-3, with D perhaps TRBD1 (6 bases). Trimming took off 1 base at V and 3 bases at J, with 11 bases between the two ends. Germline CDR1 and CDR2: MNHNS and SASEGT. This CDR3 has 15 residues. The CDR3 protein is CASSEGGRGTDTQYF. CDR3 coding DNA: TGTGCCAGCAGTGAAGGAGGCAGGGGAACAGATACGCAGTATTTT.

This clone has only one observation. The chain combines TRBV9 with TRBJ2-1, with a possible D match to TRBD2 (7 bases). V lost 6 bases to trimming and J lost 8 bases, with 21 bases between them. CDR3 size: 15 residues. Germline CDR1 SGDLS, CDR2 YYNGEE. In DNA, the CDR3 is TGTGCCAGCACCCTGGGAGGGAGGGGGGGCGATGAGCAGTTCTTC. This codes for CASTLGGRGGDEQFF.

This chain uses TRBV4-3 with TRBJ1-2, with D maybe TRBD1 (5 bases). Germline CDR1 and CDR2: LGHNA and YSLEER. V was clipped by 4 bases and J by 4 bases, with 16 bases between them. CDR3 length equals 15 residues. Written as DNA, the CDR3 is TGCGCCAGCAGCCGCGGGGCCCCGCTCATCTATGGCTACACCTTC. Residues: CASSRGAPLIYGYTF.

The J gene is TRBJ2-2, the V gene TRBV11-2, with TRBD2 matching over 14 bases. This CDR3 has 16 residues. CDR1 is SGHAT and CDR2 is FQNNGV in the germline V gene. V lost 5 bases, J lost 7 bases, and 6 bases stayed unmatched. The CDR3 bases are TGTGCCAGCAGCACAAGACTAGCGGGAGGGAACGGGGAGCTGTTTTTT. Its protein product is CASSTRLAGGNGELFF.

The chain carries TRBV18 and TRBJ2-1; TRBD1 matches 11 bases. The trim removed 5 bases at V and 8 bases at J, leaving 5 bases unmatched. The CDR3 spans 14 residues. The germline gives CDR1 KGHSH, CDR2 LQKENI. CDR3 sequence: CASSGQGAVDEQFF. The CDR3 region has the DNA TGTGCCAGCTCAGGACAGGGGGCTGTAGATGAGCAGTTCTTC.

The chain joins TRBV27 to TRBJ2-1; 7 bases line up with TRBD2. V lost 6 bases and J lost 12; bases outside the gene matches: 20. Germline V gene lookup returns CDR1 MNHEY and CDR2 SMNVEV (reference sequence). CDR3 length: 16 amino acids. CDR3 region: CASRRGRDPGIDGQFF. The CDR3 bases are TGTGCCAGCAGGCGGGGGAGGGATCCTGGGATAGATGGGCAGTTCTTC.

The chain has TRBV11-2 and TRBJ2-1; D might be TRBD2 (6 bases). Trimming took off 1 base at V and 4 bases at J, with 17 bases between the two ends. Germline V gene data show CDR1 as SGHAT and CDR2 as FQNNGV. CDR3 length: 17 residues. The CDR3 DNA is TGTGCCAGCAGCTTAGGTTTCCGTGGGGGGAGGTACAATGAGCAGTTCTTC. Protein: CASSLGFRGGRYNEQFF.